This T cell receptor (beta chain) originates from a study of shared T cell receptors in the human thymus. Libraries were prepared by immunoSEQ multiplex PCR; TCRdb keeps only in-frame clonotypes and omits some of them. The sample includes hundreds of thousands of clones, roughly 86% seen only once; the top ten take under 0.01%. This sample also appeared in a second study, on human thymus T cells. That paper notes: Those donating were healthy Finnish infants in corrective surgery for congenital heart defects. Thymic resections from corrective heart surgery supplied the tissue. Thymic and blood repertoires showed apparently biased V and J gene usage. Related studies found that unrelated individuals share highly overlapping thymic repertoires.

This sequence was found in a boy in the first two years of life with a congenital heart defect. The sample comprised thymocytes.

As DNA, the CDR3 is TGTGCCAGTAGTCCCACAGGGTCCCTTTATGGCTACACCTTC. Its translation: CASSPTGSLYGYTF. V gene TRBV19 combines with J gene TRBJ1-2, with D perhaps TRBD1 (6 bases). The CDR3 is 14 residues long. The V gene lost 5 bases and the J gene lost 5 bases, with 15 bases spanning the gap. Germline V lookup: CDR1 LNHDA, CDR2 SQIVND (reference sequence).